The TCR beta chain under discussion was sequenced for a study of CD8 T cells in Susac syndrome. This clonotype appeared once. This CDR3 has 13 amino acids. Germline assignment: CDR1 LGHDT and CDR2 YNNKEL (reference sequence). V lost 8 bases and J lost 3, with 14 bases in between. TCR beta from blood CD8+ and CD4+ T cells was sequenced. The authors negatively isolated CD8+ and CD4+ T cells and FACS-enriched TEMRA cells. It was with random hexamers that roughly 0.5 to 1 ug RNA was reverse transcribed. Amplification of TCR beta CDR3 used immunoSEQ multiplex PCR across 54 Vbeta and 13 Jbeta. Each CDR3 protein is one row after TCRdb ran MiXCR on the immunoSEQ multiplex PCR reads. The sample contains around 170,000 distinct CDR3 sequences, approximately 95% of which appear only once.

V usage is TRBV3-1 and J usage is TRBJ2-7; tentative D call: TRBD2 (6 bases). The sequenced material came from CD8+ T cells from PBMCs. The clonotype was recovered from a human donor with multiple sclerosis. CDR3 DNA: TGTGCCAGCGCCTGGGGGGTCAACTACGAGCAGTACTTC. This gives the protein CASAWGVNYEQYF.